The T cell receptor beta chain under discussion was sequenced for a study of blood T cell repertoires in COVID-19. Study background: T cells, B-cell-depleted T cells, or PBMCs provided the cDNA or gDNA that served as material.

Some clones are missing from TCRdb's copy, which holds only in-frame ones; the method was immunoSEQ multiplex PCR. The top ten hold 10% of the sample, which has 390,000 or so clones, 85% to 90% seen once. The cohort comprised adults aged about 18 to 89 years residing in approximately 25 US areas. Recovered status in Cohort 3 required two negative PCRs, clearance, or symptom resolution. Germline trimming cut 6 bases from V and 6 bases from J; bases unmatched to any gene: 8. Germline V gene data show CDR1 as MNHEY and CDR2 as SMNVEV (reference sequence). The CDR3 sequence is 15 residues long. Sequencing input: PBMCs or T cells enriched from blood (not recorded which). This chain uses TRBV27 with TRBJ1-6; 7 bases are a match to TRBD1. The sequence came from a woman in her forties or fifties who had recovered from COVID-19. In DNA, the CDR3 is TGTGCCAGCAGGAGACAGGGCTTGGGTAATTCACCCCTCCACTTT. This codes for CASRRQGLGNSPLHF.